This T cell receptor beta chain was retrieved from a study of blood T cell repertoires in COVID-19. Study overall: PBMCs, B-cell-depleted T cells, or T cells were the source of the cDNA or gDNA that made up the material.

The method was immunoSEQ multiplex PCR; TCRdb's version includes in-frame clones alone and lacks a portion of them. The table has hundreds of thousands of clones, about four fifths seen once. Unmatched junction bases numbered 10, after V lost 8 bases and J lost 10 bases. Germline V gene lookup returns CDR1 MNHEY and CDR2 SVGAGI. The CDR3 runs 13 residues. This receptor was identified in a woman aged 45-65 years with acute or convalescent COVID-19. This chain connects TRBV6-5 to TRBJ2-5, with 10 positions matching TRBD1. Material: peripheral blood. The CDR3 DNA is TGTGCCAGCGGGGACAGGGGCATAGGGGGCCAGTACTTC. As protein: CASGDRGIGGQYF.